Following are 14 T cell receptor beta chains from one sample sequenced in a study of cytomegalovirus exposure and HLA in healthy donors. 60 Vbeta and 13 Jbeta primers were used in PCR. The assay was immunoSEQ multiplex PCR, and TCRdb's table has in-frame clones only and misses some. The data show fewer than 250,000 clones, with 82% seen just once and about 6.1% held by the top ten. Sequenced input: PBMCs. These receptors were collected from a man aged 40-49 years in good health and CMV-seropositive.

The chain links TRBV9 to TRBJ2-1; the match to TRBD2 covers 9 bases. CDR3 length equals 14 residues. CDR1 is SGDLS and CDR2 is YYNGEE in the germline V gene. V lost 4 bases and J lost 6; bases outside the gene matches: 5. The CDR3 DNA follows: TGTGCCAGCAGCCCGGGTAGCGGGAGCAATGAGCAGTTCTTC. It specifies CASSPGSGSNEQFF. Using reference TRBV9 and TRBJ2-1 for the parts outside the CDR3, the full variable domain is DSGVTQTPKHLITATGQRVTLRCSPRSGDLSVYWYQQSLDQGLQFLIQYYNGEERAKGNILERFSAQQFPDLHSELNLSSLELGDSALYFCASSPGSGSNEQFFGPGTRLTVL.

This clone was seen a few times. The chain joins TRBV12-5 to TRBJ2-7; TRBD2 is a possible D gene (6 bases). The V and J ends lost 7 bases and 3 bases respectively, with 13 bases between them. Germline V CDR1 and CDR2: LGHNT, FRNRAP. This CDR3 has 13 amino acids. The CDR3 spells CASAITSFYEQYF. The CDR3 DNA sequence: TGTGCTAGTGCCATTACTAGCTTCTACGAGCAGTACTTC. The variable domain in full, with the rest retrieved from reference TRBV12-5 and TRBJ2-7, is DARVTQTPRHKVTEMGQEVTMRCQPILGHNTVFWYRQTMMQGLELLAYFRNRAPLDDSGMPKDRFSAEMPDATLATLKIQPSEPRDSAVYFCASAITSFYEQYFGPGTRLTVT.

V is TRBV6-6 and J is TRBJ1-5; D is possibly TRBD1 (6 bases). From germline, CDR1 is MNHNY and CDR2 SVGAGI (reference sequence). Trimming shortened V by 7 bases and J by 2 bases, and 12 bases separated the two germline ends. CDR3 length equals 14 residues. The CDR3 bases are TGTGCCAGCAATAGCAGGGGTGGCAATCAGCCCCAGCATTTT. This sequence encodes CASNSRGGNQPQHF.

This chain uses TRBV18 with TRBJ2-5; TRBD1 matches at 8 bases. The CDR3 runs 14 residues. Germline trimming cut 7 bases from V and 6 bases from J; bases unmatched to any gene: 10. Germline V gene sequence: CDR1 KGHSH, CDR2 LQKENI. CDR3 sequence: CASWTGQGVKTQYF. CDR3 nucleotide sequence: TGTGCCAGCTGGACCGGACAGGGTGTAAAGACCCAGTACTTC.

The genes are TRBV28 and TRBJ2-1, with 10 bases lining up with TRBD2. This CDR3 is built from 16 residues. J gave up 4 bases and V 8 bases, and 11 bases lay outside the gene matches. Germline V CDR1 and CDR2: MDHEN, SYDVKM. The CDR3 DNA follows: TGTGCCAGCTTCTCACGTAGCGGGAGGACATACAATGAGCAGTTCTTC. Translated: CASFSRSGRTYNEQFF.

This chain joins TRBV7-9 and TRBJ2-5; 8 positions match TRBD1. With V trimmed by 4 bases and J by 2 bases, 9 bases remained unmatched. The length of the CDR3 is 16 residues. CDR1 is SEHNR and CDR2 is FQNEAQ in the germline V gene (reference sequence). The CDR3 is CASSSRGWTGQETQYF. The DNA for the CDR3 is TGTGCCAGCAGCTCTAGGGGGTGGACAGGGCAAGAGACCCAGTACTTC.

The rearrangement links TRBV19 to TRBJ1-1, with TRBD1 matching 7 bases. From germline, CDR1 is LNHDA and CDR2 SQIVND (reference sequence). The CDR3 contains 17 residues. The junction had 10 bases not matched to a gene; V was cut back by 3 bases and J by 0 bases. The CDR3 region is CASSIRGVGGLNTEAFF. The CDR3 region has the DNA TGTGCCAGTAGTATTAGAGGGGTAGGGGGCTTGAACACTGAAGCTTTCTTT.

The CDR3 spells CASSQDLRNEQFF. CDR3 DNA: TGCGCCAGCAGCCAAGATCTCCGTAATGAGCAGTTCTTC. The V and J genes are TRBV4-1 and TRBJ2-1, with no clear D. V was clipped by 0 bases and J by 7 bases, with 7 bases between them. CDR1 is MGHRA, CDR2 YSYEKL, per germline. CDR3 length: 13 residues.

The J gene is TRBJ1-2, the V gene TRBV4-1; 7 nucleotides agree with TRBD1. This CDR3 contains 15 residues. CDR1 is MGHRA and CDR2 is YSYEKL in the germline V gene. V gave up 2 bases and J gave up 2 bases; unmatched junction bases: 5. The CDR3 reads CASSQFTRGNYGYTF. In DNA form, the CDR3 reads TGCGCCAGCAGCCAATTTACCAGGGGGAACTATGGCTACACCTTC.

The chain carries TRBV5-6 and TRBJ2-7; D is unresolved. This CDR3 is built from 12 residues. Trimming removed 2 bases at V and 7 bases at J, with 10 bases between. Germline V gene sequence: CDR1 SGHDT, CDR2 YYEEEE. This chain's CDR3 is CASSFDLGEQYF. The CDR3 nucleotides read TGTGCCAGCAGCTTTGATCTCGGGGAGCAGTACTTC.

This rearrangement joins TRBV30 to TRBJ2-7, with TRBD1 matching 7 bases. The V gene's germline CDR1 is GTSNPN and CDR2 SVGIG (reference sequence). The CDR3 consists of 14 residues. The ends lost 1 base at V and 2 bases at J; junction bases unmatched: 5. Written as DNA, the CDR3 is TGTGCCTGGAGTGGTGGGACAGCCCCCTACGAGCAGTACTTC. Translation: CAWSGGTAPYEQYF.

V usage is TRBV4-1 and J usage is TRBJ1-1; D not certain. The CDR3 has 16 residues. Trimming stripped 0 bases from V and 1 base from J, with 12 bases between. Per germline, CDR1 MGHRA and CDR2 YSYEKL. The CDR3 bases are TGCGCCAGCAGCCAAGAGCCGGGAGAAGGGAACACTGAAGCTTTCTTT. Translating it yields CASSQEPGEGNTEAFF.

The V call is TRBV5-4, the J call TRBJ2-2; D not certain. Germline CDR1 reads SGHNT; CDR2 reads YYREEE (reference sequence). Deletions cut 2 bases from V and 5 bases from J, with 13 bases between. The CDR3 loop spans 15 amino acids. CDR3 region: CASSLGSWSTGELFF. The CDR3 bases are TGTGCCAGCAGCTTAGGTAGCTGGTCAACCGGGGAGCTGTTTTTT.

This rearrangement joins TRBV9 to TRBJ1-1, with a weak D call TRBD1 (6 bases). CDR1 and CDR2 from the germline V gene are SGDLS and YYNGEE. The CDR3 covers 15 residues. V dropped 1 base and J dropped 4 bases, with 14 bases sitting between them. The CDR3 region has the DNA TGTGCCAGCAGCGTAATCGGGGGCGGGAGCACTGAAGCTTTCTTT. Translating gives CASSVIGGGSTEAFF.